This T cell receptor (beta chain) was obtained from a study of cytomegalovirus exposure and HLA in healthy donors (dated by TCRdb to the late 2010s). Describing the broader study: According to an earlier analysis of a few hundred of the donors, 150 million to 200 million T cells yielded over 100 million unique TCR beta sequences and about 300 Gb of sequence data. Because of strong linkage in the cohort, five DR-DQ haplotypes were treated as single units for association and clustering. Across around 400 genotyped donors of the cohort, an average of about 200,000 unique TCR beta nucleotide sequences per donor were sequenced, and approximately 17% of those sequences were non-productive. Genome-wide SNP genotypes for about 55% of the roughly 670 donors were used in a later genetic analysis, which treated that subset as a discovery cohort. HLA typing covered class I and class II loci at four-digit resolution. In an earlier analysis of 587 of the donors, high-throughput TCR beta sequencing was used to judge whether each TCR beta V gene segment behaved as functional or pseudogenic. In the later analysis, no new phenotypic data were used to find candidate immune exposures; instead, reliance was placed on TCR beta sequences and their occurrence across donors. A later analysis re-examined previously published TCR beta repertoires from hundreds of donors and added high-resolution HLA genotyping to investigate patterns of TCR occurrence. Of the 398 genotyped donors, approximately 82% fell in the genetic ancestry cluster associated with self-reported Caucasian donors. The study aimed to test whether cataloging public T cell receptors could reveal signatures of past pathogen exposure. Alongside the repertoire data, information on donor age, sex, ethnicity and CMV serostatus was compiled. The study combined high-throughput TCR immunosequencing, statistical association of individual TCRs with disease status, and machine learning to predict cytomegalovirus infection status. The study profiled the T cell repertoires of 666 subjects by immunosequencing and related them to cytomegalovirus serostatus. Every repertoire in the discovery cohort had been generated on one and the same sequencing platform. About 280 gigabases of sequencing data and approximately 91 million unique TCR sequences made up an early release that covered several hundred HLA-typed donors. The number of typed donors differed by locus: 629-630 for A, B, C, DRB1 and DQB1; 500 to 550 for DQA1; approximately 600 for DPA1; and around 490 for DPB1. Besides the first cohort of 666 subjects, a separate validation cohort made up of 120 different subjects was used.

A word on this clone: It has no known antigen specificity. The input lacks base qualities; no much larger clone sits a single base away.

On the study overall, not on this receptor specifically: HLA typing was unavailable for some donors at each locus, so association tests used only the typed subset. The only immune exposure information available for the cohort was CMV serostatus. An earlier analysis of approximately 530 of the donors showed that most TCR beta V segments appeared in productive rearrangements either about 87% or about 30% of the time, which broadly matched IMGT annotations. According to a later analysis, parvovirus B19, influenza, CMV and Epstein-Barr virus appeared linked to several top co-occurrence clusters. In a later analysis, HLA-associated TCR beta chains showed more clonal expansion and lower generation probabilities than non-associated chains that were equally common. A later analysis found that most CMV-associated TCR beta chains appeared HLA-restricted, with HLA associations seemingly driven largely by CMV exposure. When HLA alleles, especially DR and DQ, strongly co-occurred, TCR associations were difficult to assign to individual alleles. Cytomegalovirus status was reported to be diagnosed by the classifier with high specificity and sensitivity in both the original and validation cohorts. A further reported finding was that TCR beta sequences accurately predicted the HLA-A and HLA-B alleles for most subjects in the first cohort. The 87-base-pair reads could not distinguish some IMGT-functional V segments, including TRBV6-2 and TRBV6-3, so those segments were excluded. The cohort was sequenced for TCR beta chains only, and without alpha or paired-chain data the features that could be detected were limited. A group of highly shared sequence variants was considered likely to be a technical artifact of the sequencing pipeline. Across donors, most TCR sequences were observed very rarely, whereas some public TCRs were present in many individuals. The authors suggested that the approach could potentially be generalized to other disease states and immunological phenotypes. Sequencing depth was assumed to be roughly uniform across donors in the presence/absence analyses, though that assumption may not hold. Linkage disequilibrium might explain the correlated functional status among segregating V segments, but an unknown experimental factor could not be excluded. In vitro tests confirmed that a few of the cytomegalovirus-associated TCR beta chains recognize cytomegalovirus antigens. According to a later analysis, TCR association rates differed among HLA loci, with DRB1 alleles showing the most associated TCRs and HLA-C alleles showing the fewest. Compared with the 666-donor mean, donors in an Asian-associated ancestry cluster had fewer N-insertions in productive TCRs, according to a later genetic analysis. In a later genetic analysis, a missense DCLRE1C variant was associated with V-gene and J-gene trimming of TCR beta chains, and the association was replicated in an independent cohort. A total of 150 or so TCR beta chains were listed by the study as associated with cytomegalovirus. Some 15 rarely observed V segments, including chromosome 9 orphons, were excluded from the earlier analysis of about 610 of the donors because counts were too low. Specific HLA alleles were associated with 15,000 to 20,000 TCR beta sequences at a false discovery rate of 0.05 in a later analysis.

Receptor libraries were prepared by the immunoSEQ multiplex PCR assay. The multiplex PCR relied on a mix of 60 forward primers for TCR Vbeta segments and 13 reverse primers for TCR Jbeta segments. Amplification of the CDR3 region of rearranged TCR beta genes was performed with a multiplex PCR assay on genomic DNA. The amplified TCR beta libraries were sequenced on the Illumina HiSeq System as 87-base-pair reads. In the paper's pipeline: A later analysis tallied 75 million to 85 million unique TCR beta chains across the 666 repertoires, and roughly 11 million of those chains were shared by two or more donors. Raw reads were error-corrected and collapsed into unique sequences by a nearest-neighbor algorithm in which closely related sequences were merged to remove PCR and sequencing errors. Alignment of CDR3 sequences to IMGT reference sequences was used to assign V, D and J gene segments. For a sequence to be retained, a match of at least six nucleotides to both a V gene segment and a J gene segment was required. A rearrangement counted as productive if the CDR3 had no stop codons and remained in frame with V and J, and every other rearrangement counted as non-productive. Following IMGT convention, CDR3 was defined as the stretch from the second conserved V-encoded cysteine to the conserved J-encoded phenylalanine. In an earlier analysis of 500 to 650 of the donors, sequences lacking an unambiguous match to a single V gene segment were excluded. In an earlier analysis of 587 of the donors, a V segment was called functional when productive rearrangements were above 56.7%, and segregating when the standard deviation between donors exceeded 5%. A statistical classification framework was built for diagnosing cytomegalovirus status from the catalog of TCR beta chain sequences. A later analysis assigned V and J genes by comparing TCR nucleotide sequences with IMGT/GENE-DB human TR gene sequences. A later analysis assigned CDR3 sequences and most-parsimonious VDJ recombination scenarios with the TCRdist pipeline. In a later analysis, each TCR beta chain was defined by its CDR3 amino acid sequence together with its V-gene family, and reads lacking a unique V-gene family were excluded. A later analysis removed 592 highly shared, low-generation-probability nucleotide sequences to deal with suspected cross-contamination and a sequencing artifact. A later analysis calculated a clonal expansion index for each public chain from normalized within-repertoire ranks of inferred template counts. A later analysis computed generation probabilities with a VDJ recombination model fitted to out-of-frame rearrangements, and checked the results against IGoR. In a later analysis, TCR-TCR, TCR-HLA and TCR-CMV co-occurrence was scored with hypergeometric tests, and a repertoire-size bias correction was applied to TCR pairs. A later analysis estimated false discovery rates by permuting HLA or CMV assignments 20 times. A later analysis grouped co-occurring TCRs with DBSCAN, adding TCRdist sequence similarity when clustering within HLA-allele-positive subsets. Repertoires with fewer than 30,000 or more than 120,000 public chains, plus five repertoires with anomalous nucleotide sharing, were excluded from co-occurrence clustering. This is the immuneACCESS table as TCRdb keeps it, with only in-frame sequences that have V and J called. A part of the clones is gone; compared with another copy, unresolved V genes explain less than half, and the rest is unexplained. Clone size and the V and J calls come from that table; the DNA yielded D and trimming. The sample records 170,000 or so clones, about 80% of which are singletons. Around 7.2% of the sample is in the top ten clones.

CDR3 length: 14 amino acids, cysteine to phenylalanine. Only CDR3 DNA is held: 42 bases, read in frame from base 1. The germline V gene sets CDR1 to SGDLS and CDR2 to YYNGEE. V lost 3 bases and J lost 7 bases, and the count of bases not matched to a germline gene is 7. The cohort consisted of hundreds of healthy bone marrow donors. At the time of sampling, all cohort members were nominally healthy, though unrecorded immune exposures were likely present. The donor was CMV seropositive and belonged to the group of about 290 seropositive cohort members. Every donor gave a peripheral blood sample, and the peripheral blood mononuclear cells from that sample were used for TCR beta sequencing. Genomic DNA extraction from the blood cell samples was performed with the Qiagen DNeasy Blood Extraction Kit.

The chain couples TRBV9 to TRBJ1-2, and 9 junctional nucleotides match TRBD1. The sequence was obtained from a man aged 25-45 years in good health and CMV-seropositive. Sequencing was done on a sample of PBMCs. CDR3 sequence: CASSAGTGLSGYTF. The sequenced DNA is TGTGCCAGCAGCGCCGGGACAGGGTTATCTGGCTACACCTTC.